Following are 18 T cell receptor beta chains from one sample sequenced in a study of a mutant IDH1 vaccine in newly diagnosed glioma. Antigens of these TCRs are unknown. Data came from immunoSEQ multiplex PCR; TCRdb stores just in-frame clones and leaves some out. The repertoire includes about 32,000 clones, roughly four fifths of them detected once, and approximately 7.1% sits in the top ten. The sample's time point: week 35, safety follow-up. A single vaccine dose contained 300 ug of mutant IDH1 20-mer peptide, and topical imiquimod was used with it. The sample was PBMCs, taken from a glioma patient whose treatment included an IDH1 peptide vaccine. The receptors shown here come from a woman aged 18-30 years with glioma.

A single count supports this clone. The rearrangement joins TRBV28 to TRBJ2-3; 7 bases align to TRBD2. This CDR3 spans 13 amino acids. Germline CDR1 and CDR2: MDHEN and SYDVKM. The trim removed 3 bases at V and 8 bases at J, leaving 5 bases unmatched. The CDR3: CASSLGGRGTQYF. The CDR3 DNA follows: TGTGCCAGCAGTTTGGGGGGGAGGGGTACGCAGTATTTT.

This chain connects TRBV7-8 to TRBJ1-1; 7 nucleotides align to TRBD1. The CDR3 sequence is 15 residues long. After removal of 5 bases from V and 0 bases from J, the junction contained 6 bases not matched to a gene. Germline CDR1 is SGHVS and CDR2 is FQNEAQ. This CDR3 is CASSRKGGLNTEAFF. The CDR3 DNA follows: TGTGCCAGCAGCCGTAAAGGGGGCCTGAACACTGAAGCTTTCTTT.

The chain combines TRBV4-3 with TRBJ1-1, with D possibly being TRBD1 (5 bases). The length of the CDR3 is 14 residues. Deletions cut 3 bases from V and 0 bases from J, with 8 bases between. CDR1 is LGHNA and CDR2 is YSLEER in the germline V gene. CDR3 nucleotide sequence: TGCGCCAGCAGCCAGGGGGGACTGAACACTGAAGCTTTCTTT. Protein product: CASSQGGLNTEAFF.

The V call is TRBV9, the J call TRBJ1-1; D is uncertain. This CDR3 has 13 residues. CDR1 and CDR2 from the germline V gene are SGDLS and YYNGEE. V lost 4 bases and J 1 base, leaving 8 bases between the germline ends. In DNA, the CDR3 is TGTGCCAGCAGCACAGACCCGAACACTGAAGCTTTCTTT. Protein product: CASSTDPNTEAFF.

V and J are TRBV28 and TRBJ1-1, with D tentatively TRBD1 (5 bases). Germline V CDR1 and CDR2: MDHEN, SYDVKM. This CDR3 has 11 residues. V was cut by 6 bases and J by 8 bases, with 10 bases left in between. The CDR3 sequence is CASSEGEEAFF. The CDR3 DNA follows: TGTGCCAGCAGCGAAGGGGAGGAAGCTTTCTTT.

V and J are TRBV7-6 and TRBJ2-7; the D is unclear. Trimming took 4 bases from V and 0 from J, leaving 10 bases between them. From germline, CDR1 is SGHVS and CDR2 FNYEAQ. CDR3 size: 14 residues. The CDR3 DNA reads TGTGCCAGCAGCTCCAGCCTTAGCTCCTACGAGCAGTACTTC. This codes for CASSSSLSSYEQYF.

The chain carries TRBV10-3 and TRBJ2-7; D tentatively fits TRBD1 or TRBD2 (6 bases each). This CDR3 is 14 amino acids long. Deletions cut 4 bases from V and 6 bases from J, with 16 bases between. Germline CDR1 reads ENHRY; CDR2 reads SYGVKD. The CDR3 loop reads CAISVGGLGSEQYF. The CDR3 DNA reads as TGTGCCATCAGTGTTGGGGGGCTAGGGTCCGAGCAGTACTTC.

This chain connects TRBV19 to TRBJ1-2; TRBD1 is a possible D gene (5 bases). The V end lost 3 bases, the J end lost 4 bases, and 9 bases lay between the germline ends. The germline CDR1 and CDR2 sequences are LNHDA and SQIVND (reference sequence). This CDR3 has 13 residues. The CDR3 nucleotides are TGTGCCAGTAGTATGGGACCGGGCTATGGCTACACCTTC. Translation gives CASSMGPGYGYTF.

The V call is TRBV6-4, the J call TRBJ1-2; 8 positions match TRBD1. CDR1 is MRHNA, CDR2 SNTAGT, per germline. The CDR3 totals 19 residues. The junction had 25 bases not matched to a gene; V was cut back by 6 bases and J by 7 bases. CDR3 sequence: CASSPLSNRGGKLSGGYTF. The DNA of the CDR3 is TGTGCCAGCAGCCCTCTAAGTAACAGGGGGGGAAAGTTATCGGGTGGCTACACCTTC.

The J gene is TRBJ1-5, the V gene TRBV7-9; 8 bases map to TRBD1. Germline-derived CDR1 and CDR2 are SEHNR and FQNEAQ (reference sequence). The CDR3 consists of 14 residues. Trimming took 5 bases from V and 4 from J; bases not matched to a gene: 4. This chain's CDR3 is CASSPDRVNQPQHF. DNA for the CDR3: TGTGCCAGCAGCCCGGACAGGGTAAATCAGCCCCAGCATTTT. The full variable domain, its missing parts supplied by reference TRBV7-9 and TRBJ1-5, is DTGVSQNPRHKITKRGQNVTFRCDPISEHNRLYWYRQTLGQGPEFLTYFQNEAQLEKSRLLSDRFSAERPKGSFSTLEIQRTEQGDSAMYLCASSPDRVNQPQHFGDGTRLSIL.

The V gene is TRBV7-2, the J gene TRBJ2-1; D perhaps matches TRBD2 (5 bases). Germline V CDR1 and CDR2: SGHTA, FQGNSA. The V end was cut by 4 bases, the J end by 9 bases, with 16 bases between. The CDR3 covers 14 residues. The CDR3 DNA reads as TGTGCCAGCAGCTGGGAACTAGAGTTGGGTGAGCAGTTCTTC. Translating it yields CASSWELELGEQFF.

The CDR3 DNA reads TGTGCCAGCAGCTTAGATGTGGGGATAGTCTACGAGCAGTACTTC. Encoded protein: CASSLDVGIVYEQYF. This chain uses TRBV11-2 with TRBJ2-7; D ambiguous. There are 15 residues in the CDR3. Germline V gives CDR1 SGHAT, CDR2 FQNNGV. V lost 0 bases to trimming and J lost 3 bases, with 12 bases between them.

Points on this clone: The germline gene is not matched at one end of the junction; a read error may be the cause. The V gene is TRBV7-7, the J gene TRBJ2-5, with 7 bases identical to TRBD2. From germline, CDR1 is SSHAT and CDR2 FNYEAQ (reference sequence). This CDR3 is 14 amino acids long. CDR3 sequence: CASSPSGKEETQYF. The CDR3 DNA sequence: TGTGCTAGCAGCCCCAGCGGGAAAGAAGAGACCCAGTACTTC. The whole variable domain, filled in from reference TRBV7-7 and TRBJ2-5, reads GAGVSQSPRYKVTKRGQDVTLRCDPISSHATLYWYQQALGQGPEFLTYFNYEAQPDKSGLPSDRFSAERPEGSISTLTIQRTEQRDSAMYRCASSPSGKEETQYFGPGTRLLVL.

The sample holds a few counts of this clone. The DNA of the CDR3 is TGTGCCAGCAGTGGGGACAGCTTAGGTCAGCCCCAGCATTTT. Its protein is CASSGDSLGQPQHF. The chain combines TRBV2 with TRBJ1-5, with TRBD1 matching 7 bases. V lost 4 bases, J lost 6 bases, and 6 bases stayed unmatched. This CDR3 has 14 residues. The germline V gene encodes CDR1 SNHLY and CDR2 FYNNEI.

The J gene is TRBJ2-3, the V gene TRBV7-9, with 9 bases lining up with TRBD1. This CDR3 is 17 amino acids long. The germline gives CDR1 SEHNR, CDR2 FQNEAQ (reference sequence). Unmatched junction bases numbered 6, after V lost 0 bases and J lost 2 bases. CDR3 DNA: TGTGCCAGCAGCTTAGCTCGGACAGGGGACGACACAGATACGCAGTATTTT. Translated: CASSLARTGDDTDTQYF.

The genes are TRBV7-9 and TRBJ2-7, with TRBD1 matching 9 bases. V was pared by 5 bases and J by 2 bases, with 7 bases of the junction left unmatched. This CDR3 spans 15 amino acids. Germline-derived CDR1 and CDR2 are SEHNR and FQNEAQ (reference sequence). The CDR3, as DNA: TGTGCCAGCAGCGACCGGGACAGGGCTCCCTACGAGCAGTACTTC. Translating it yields CASSDRDRAPYEQYF.

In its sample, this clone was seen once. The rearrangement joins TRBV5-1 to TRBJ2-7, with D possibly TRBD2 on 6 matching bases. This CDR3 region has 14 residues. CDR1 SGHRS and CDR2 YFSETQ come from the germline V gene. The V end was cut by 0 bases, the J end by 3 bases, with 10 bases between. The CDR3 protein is CASSLGREYYEQYF. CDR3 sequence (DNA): TGCGCCAGCAGCTTGGGGCGGGAATACTACGAGCAGTACTTC.

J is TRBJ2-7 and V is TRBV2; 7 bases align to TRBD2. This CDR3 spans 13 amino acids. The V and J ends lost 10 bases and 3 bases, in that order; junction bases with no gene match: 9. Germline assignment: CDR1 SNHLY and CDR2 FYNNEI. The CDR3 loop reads CATGRGSNYEQYF. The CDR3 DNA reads TGTGCCACAGGGCGGGGGAGTAACTACGAGCAGTACTTC.